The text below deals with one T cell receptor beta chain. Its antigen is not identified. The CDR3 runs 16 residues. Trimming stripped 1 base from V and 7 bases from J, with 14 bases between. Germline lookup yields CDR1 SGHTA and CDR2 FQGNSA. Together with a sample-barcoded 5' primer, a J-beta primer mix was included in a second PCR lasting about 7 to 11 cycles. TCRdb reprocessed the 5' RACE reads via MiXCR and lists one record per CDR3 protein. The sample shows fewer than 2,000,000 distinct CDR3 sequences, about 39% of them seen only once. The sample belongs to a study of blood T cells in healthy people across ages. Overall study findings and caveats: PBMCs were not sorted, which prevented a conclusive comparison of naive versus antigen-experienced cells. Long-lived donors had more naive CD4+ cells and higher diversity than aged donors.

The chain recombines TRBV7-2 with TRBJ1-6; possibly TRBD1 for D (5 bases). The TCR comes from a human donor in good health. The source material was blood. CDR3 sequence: CASSLGSTGWNSPLHF. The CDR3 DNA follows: TGTGCCAGCAGCTTAGGCTCCACAGGCTGGAATTCACCCCTCCACTTT. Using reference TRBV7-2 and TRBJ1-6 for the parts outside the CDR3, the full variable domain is GAGVSQSPSNKVTEKGKDVELRCDPISGHTALYWYRQSLGQGLEFLIYFQGNSAPDKSGLPSDRFSAERTGGSVSTLTIQRTQQEDSAVYLCASSLGSTGWNSPLHFGNGTRLTVT.